This T cell receptor beta chain comes out of a study of blood T cell repertoires in COVID-19. The CDR3 is made up of 14 amino acids. Trimming cost V 2 bases and J 6 bases, with 11 bases left between them. Germline values: CDR1 SGHRS, CDR2 YFSETQ. The authors' processing: Estimation of nucleated cell counts was performed using reference gene primer amplification. Clones were sequenced by immunoSEQ multiplex PCR, and TCRdb holds only the in-frame ones, with some missing. V and J calls and clone size are copied from that table; D and trimming were computed from the DNA. The sample shows about 380,000 clones, approximately 90% of them seen only once.

Specimen: PBMCs or T cells enriched from blood (not recorded which). The genes are TRBV5-1 and TRBJ2-2; possibly TRBD1 for D (5 bases). This receptor was obtained from a woman under 30 who had recovered from COVID-19. This chain's CDR3 is CASSLFAGPGELFF. CDR3 sequence (DNA): TGCGCCAGCAGCTTATTTGCAGGGCCCGGGGAGCTGTTTTTT. Full variable domain (rest looked up from reference TRBV5-1 and TRBJ2-2): KAGVTQTPRYLIKTRGQQVTLSCSPISGHRSVSWYQQTPGQGLQFLFEYFSETQRNKGNFPGRFSGRQFSNSRSEMNVSTLELGDSALYLCASSLFAGPGELFFGEGSRLTVL.